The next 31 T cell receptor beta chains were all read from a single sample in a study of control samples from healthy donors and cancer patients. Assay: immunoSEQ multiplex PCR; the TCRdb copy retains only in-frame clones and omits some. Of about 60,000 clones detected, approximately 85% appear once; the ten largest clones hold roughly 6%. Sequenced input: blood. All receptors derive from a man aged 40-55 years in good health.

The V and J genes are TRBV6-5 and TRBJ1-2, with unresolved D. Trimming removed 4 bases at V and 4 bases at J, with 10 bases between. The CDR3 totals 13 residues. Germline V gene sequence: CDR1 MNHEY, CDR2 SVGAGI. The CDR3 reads CASSLGSPYGYTF. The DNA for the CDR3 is TGTGCCAGCAGTTTAGGCAGTCCCTATGGCTACACCTTC.

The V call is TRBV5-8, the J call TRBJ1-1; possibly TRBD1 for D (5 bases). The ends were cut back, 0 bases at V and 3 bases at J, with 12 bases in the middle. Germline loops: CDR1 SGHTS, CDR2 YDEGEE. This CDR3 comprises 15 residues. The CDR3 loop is CASSLGVVGDTEAFF. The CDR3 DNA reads TGTGCCAGCAGCTTGGGGGTTGTGGGGGACACTGAAGCTTTCTTT. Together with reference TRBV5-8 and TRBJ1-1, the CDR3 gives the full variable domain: EAGVTQSPTHLIKTRGQQATLRCSPISGHTSVYWYQQALGLGLQFLLWYDEGEERNRGNFPPRFSGRQFPNYSSELNVNALELEDSALYLCASSLGVVGDTEAFFGQGTRLTVV.

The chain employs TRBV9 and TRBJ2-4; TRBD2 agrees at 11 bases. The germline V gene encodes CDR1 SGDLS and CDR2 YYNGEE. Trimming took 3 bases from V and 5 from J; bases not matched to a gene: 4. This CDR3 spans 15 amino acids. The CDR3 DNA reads TGTGCCAGCAGCGCTAGCGGGGGGATCCAAAACATTCAGTACTTC. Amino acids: CASSASGGIQNIQYF.

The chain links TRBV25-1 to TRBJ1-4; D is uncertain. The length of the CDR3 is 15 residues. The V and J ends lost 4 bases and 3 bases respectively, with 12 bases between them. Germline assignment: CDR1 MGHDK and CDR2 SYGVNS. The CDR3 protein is CASSVTGRPNEKLFF. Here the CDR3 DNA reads TGTGCCAGCAGTGTAACCGGGAGACCTAATGAAAAACTGTTTTTT.

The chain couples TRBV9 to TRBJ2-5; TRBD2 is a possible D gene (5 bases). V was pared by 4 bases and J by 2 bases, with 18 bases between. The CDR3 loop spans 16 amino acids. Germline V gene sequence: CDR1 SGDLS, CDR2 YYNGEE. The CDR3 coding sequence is TGTGCCAGCAGCCCGAGGAGCGGCAACCCACAAGAGACCCAGTACTTC. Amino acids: CASSPRSGNPQETQYF.

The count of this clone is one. CDR3 sequence: CATSRGTGENSPLHF. Written as DNA, the CDR3 is TGTGCCACCAGCAGAGGGACAGGGGAAAATTCACCCCTCCACTTT. This rearrangement joins TRBV15 to TRBJ1-6, with TRBD1 matching over 9 bases. Germline CDR1 and CDR2: LNHNV and YYDKDF (reference sequence). V lost 1 base, J lost 7 bases, and 2 bases stayed unmatched. This CDR3 has 15 residues.

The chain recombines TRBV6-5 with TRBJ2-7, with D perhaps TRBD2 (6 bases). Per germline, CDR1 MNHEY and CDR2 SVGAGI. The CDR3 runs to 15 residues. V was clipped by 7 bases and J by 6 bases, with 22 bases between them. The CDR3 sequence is CASKARDSKGSEQYF. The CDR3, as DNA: TGTGCCAGCAAGGCTCGGGACTCCAAGGGTTCCGAGCAGTACTTC.

This chain's CDR3 is CASSLVYGQETQYF. In nucleotides, the CDR3 is TGTGCCAGCAGCTTAGTTTATGGGCAAGAGACCCAGTACTTC. The genes are TRBV7-2 and TRBJ2-5; D is ambiguous. Deletions cut 1 base from V and 2 bases from J, with 8 bases between. CDR1 SGHTA and CDR2 FQGNSA come from the germline V gene. The CDR3 covers 14 residues.

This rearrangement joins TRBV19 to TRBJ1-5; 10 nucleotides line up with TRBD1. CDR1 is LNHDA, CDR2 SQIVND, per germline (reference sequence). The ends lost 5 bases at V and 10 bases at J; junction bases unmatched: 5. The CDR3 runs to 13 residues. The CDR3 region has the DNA TGTGCCAGTAGTGCCGGACAGGGGGGTCCCCAGCATTTT. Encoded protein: CASSAGQGGPQHF.

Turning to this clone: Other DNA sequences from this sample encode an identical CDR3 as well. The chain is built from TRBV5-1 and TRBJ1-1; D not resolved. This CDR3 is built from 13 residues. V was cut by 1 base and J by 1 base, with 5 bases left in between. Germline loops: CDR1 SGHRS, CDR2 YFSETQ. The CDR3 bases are TGCGCCAGCAGCTTGACGGGGAACACTGAAGCTTTCTTT. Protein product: CASSLTGNTEAFF. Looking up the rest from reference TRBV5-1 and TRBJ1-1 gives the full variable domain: KAGVTQTPRYLIKTRGQQVTLSCSPISGHRSVSWYQQTPGQGLQFLFEYFSETQRNKGNFPGRFSGRQFSNSRSEMNVSTLELGDSALYLCASSLTGNTEAFFGQGTRLTVV.

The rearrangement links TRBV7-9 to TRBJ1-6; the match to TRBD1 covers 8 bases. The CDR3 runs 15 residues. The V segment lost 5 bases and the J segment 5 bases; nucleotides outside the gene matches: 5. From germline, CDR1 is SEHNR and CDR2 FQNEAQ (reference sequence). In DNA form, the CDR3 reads TGTGCCAGCAGCCGCACAGGGGGGCATAATTCACCCCTCCACTTT. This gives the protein CASSRTGGHNSPLHF. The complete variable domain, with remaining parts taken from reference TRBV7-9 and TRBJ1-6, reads DTGVSQNPRHKITKRGQNVTFRCDPISEHNRLYWYRQTLGQGPEFLTYFQNEAQLEKSRLLSDRFSAERPKGSFSTLEIQRTEQGDSAMYLCASSRTGGHNSPLHFGNGTRLTVT.

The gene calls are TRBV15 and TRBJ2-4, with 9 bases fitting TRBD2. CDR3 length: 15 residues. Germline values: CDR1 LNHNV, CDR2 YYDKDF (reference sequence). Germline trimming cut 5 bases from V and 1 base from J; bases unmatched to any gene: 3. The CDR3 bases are TGTGCCACCAGCCTAGCGGGAACGGCCAAAAACATTCAGTACTTC. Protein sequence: CATSLAGTAKNIQYF.

This CDR3 is CASSPRDRGTF. The DNA of the CDR3 is TGTGCCAGCAGCCCACGGGATCGGGGTACCTTC. The J gene is TRBJ1-2, the V gene TRBV6-2 or TRBV6-3; D ambiguous. Germline V lookup: CDR1 MNHEY, CDR2 SVGEGT. Trimming left V 6 bases short and J 14 bases short, with 16 bases between. CDR3 size: 11 residues.

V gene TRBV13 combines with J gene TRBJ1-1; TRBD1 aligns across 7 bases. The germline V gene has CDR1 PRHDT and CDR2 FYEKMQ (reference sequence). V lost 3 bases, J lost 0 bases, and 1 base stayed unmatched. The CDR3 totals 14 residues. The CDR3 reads CASSFGQVNTEAFF. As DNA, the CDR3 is TGTGCCAGCAGCTTTGGACAGGTGAACACTGAAGCTTTCTTT.

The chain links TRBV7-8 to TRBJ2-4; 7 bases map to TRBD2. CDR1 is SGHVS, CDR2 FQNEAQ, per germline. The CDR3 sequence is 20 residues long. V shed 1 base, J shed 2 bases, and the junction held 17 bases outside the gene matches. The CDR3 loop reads CASSLGTRASFSGPKNIQYF. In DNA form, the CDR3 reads TGTGCCAGCAGCTTAGGTACCAGGGCCTCCTTTAGCGGGCCCAAAAACATTCAGTACTTC.

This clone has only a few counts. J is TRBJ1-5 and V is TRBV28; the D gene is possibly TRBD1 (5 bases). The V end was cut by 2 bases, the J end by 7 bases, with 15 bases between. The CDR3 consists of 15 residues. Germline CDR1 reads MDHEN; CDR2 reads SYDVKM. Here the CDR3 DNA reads TGTGCCAGCAGTTTACTTCCCAGGGCTCGGCAGCCCCAGCATTTT. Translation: CASSLLPRARQPQHF.

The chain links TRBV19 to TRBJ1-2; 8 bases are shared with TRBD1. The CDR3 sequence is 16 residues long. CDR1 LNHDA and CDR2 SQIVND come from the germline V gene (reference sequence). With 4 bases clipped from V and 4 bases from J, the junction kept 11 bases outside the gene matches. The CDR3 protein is CASSTGTGGSIYGYTF. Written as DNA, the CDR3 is TGTGCCAGTAGTACGGGAACAGGGGGATCGATCTATGGCTACACCTTC.

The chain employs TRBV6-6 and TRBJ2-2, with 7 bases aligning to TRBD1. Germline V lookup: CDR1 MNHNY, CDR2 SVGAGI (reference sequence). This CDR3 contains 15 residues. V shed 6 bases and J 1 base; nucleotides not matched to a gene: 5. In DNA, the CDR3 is TGTGCCAGCAGAATCGGGACAGAGAACACCGGGGAGCTGTTTTTT. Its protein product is CASRIGTENTGELFF.

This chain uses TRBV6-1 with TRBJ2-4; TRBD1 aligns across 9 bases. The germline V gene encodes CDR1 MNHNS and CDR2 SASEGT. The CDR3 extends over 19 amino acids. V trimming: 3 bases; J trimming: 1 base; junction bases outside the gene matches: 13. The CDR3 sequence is CASSDNRGQGMVAKNIQYF. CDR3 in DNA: TGTGCCAGCAGTGATAACAGGGGGCAAGGGATGGTGGCCAAAAACATTCAGTACTTC.

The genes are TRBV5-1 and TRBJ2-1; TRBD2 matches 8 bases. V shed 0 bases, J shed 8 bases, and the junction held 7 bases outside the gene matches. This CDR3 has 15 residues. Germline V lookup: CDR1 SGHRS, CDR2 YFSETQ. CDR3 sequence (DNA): TGCGCCAGCAGCTTGGAGCGGGGGAGCATAGATGAGCAGTTCTTC. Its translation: CASSLERGSIDEQFF.

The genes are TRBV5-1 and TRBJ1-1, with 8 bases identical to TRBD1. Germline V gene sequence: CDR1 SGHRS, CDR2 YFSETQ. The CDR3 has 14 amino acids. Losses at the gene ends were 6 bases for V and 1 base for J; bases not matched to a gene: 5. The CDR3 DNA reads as TGCGCCAGCAACCGGGACAGGACGAACACTGAAGCTTTCTTT. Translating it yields CASNRDRTNTEAFF.

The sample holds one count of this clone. CDR3 region: CASSHTASRDTQYF. CDR3 nucleotides: TGTGCCAGCAGCCACACAGCCTCCCGTGATACGCAGTATTTT. The chain links TRBV6-5 to TRBJ2-3, with D unclear. Germline CDR1 reads MNHEY; CDR2 reads SVGAGI. Trimming stripped 6 bases from V and 6 bases from J, with 16 bases between. The length of the CDR3 is 14 residues.

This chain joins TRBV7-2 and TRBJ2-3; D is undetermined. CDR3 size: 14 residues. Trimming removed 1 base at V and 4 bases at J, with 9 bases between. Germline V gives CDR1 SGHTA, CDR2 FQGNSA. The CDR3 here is CASSLGLAADTQYF. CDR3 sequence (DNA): TGTGCCAGCAGCTTAGGCCTCGCCGCAGATACGCAGTATTTT.

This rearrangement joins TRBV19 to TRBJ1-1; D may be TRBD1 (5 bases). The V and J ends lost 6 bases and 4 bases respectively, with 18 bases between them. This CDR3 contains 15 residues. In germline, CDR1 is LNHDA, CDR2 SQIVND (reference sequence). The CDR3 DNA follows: TGTGCCAGTAGGTCGGATCAGGGATTAGGCACTGAAGCTTTCTTT. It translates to CASRSDQGLGTEAFF.

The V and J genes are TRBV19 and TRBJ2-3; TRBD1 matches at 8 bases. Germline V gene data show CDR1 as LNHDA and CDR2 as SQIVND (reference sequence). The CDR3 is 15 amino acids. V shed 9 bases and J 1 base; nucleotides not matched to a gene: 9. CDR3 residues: CARPIGTGGTDTQYF. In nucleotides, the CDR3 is TGTGCCAGACCGATCGGGACAGGCGGCACAGATACGCAGTATTTT.

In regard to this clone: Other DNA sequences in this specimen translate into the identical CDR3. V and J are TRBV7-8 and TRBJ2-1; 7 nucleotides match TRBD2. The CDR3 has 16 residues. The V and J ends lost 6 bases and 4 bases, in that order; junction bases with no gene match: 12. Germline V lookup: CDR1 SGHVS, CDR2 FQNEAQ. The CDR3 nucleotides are TGTGCCAGCAGTCGTGATCCGACTAGCCTGTACAATGAGCAGTTCTTC. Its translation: CASSRDPTSLYNEQFF.

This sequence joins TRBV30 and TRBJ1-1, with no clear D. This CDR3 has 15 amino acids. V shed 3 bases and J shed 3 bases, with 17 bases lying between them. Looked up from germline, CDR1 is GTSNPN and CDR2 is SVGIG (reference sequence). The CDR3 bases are TGTGCCTGGAGCTCTTTGAAGGGATGGGACACTGAAGCTTTCTTT. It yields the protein CAWSSLKGWDTEAFF.

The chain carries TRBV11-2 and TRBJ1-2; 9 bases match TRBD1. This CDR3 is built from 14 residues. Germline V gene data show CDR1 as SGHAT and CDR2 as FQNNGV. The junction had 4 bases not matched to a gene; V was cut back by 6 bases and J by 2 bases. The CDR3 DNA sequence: TGTGCCAGCAGATTCGGACAGGGGAACTATGGCTACACCTTC. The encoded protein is CASRFGQGNYGYTF.

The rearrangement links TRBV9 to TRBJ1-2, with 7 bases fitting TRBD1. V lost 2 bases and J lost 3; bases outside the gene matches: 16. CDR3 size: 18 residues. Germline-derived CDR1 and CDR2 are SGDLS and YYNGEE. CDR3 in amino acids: CASSVGLYAGQDYYGYTF. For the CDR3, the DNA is TGTGCCAGCAGCGTTGGGCTATATGCTGGACAGGACTACTATGGCTACACCTTC.

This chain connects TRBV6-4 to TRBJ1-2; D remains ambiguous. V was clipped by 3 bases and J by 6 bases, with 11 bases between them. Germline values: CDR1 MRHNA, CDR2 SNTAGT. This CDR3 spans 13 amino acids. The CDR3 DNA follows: TGTGCCAGCAGTGAAGAGGGTTCGGATGGCTACACCTTC. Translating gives CASSEEGSDGYTF.

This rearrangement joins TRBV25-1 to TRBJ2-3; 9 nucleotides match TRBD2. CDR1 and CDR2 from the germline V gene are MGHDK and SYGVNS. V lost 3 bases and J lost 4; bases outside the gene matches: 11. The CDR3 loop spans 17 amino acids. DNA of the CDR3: TGTGCCAGCAGTGATTACCGAGTAGCGGGAGTCCCAGATACGCAGTATTTT. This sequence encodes CASSDYRVAGVPDTQYF.